These 26 T cell receptor beta chains originate from one sample sequenced in a study of Ad26.COV2.S vaccination and SARS-CoV-2 variants. Treatment defined: some 20 received Ad26.COV2.S at low or high dose, single or two shots; several received placebo; per-sample allocation not given. Material that was analyzed had been drawn on day 63 after the first vaccine or placebo injection. Sequenced by immunoSEQ multiplex PCR; TCRdb stores in-frame clones only, minus some. Of 350,000 to 600,000 clones in the sample, nearly 90% are singletons; the top ten hold 1.7%. Sequencing used peripheral blood, obtained in a trial of Ad26.COV2.S vaccine versus placebo. The source is a person aged 18-60 years who received the Ad26.COV2.S COVID-19 vaccine or a placebo.

The V call is TRBV6-5, the J call TRBJ1-2; D might be TRBD1 (5 bases). Germline V lookup: CDR1 MNHEY, CDR2 SVGAGI. Deletions cut 6 bases from V and 6 bases from J, with 14 bases between. The CDR3 runs 13 residues. The CDR3 protein is CASRMQGAHGYTF. The CDR3, as DNA: TGTGCCAGCAGAATGCAGGGTGCGCATGGCTACACCTTC.

The chain combines TRBV5-5 with TRBJ2-1; 11 nucleotides line up with TRBD2. The germline gives CDR1 SGHKS, CDR2 YYEKEE (reference sequence). V lost 0 bases and J lost 7; bases outside the gene matches: 9. The CDR3 totals 17 residues. CDR3 sequence: CASSLVSSGRARNEQFF. The CDR3 nucleotides read TGTGCCAGCAGCTTGGTTAGTAGCGGGAGGGCCAGGAATGAGCAGTTCTTC.

The CDR3 loop reads CSAPVLGPQETQYF. CDR3 DNA: TGCAGCGCCCCAGTGCTAGGCCCCCAAGAGACCCAGTACTTC. The chain combines TRBV29-1 with TRBJ2-5, with D unclear. Germline lookup yields CDR1 SQVTM and CDR2 ANQGSEA. CDR3 length equals 14 residues. V was cut by 7 bases and J by 1 base, with 16 bases left in between.

This clone was detected only a few times. The genes are TRBV6-5 and TRBJ1-2; TRBD1 matches at 7 bases. Looked up from germline, CDR1 is MNHEY and CDR2 is SVGAGI. CDR3 length: 15 amino acids. V lost 5 bases, J lost 7 bases, and 13 bases stayed unmatched. As DNA, the CDR3 is TGTGCCAGCAGTCTACCCGGGACAGCCCCGGGTGGCTACACCTTC. It encodes CASSLPGTAPGGYTF.

The chain has TRBV18 and TRBJ1-4; D remains ambiguous. The V gene lost 2 bases and the J gene lost 3 bases, with 10 bases spanning the gap. Germline V lookup: CDR1 KGHSH, CDR2 LQKENI. The CDR3 extends over 15 amino acids. The CDR3 protein is CASSPVLAANEKLFF. CDR3 nucleotides: TGTGCCAGCTCACCAGTCCTTGCGGCTAATGAAAAACTGTTTTTT.

The rearrangement joins TRBV25-1 to TRBJ1-5; D is unresolved. Trimming stripped 1 base from V and 4 bases from J, with 8 bases between. The CDR3 is 14 amino acids. Per germline, CDR1 MGHDK and CDR2 SYGVNS. CDR3 sequence: CASSELITNQPQHF. The CDR3 DNA is TGTGCCAGCAGTGAATTGATTACAAATCAGCCCCAGCATTTT.

This chain connects TRBV2 to TRBJ1-6, with D hard to call. V dropped 6 bases and J dropped 7 bases, with 10 bases sitting between them. Looked up from germline, CDR1 is SNHLY and CDR2 is FYNNEI. CDR3 length: 13 amino acids. CDR3 sequence: CASRDGPNSPLHF. CDR3 nucleotide sequence: TGTGCCAGCAGAGACGGGCCAAATTCACCCCTCCACTTT.

V and J are TRBV5-1 and TRBJ1-6; weak D call: TRBD1 (6 bases). Looked up from germline, CDR1 is SGHRS and CDR2 is YFSETQ. V was cut by 4 bases and J by 7 bases, with 15 bases left in between. The CDR3 covers 15 residues. CDR3 amino acids: CASSMGRGSNSPLHF. The DNA for the CDR3 is TGCGCCAGCAGCATGGGAAGGGGGTCCAATTCACCCCTCCACTTT.

This clone has a single count. The chain couples TRBV9 to TRBJ1-2; 10 nucleotides align to TRBD1. Per germline, CDR1 SGDLS and CDR2 YYNGEE. With V trimmed by 0 bases and J by 7 bases, 3 bases remained unmatched. This CDR3 has 14 amino acids. As DNA, the CDR3 is TGTGCCAGCAGCGTAGCTTGGACAGGGGGTGGCTACACCTTC. This encodes CASSVAWTGGGYTF. The whole variable domain, filled in from reference TRBV9 and TRBJ1-2, reads DSGVTQTPKHLITATGQRVTLRCSPRSGDLSVYWYQQSLDQGLQFLIQYYNGEERAKGNILERFSAQQFPDLHSELNLSSLELGDSALYFCASSVAWTGGGYTFGSGTRLTVV.

The chain recombines TRBV5-8 with TRBJ2-1, with 9 positions matching TRBD1. Germline loops: CDR1 SGHTS, CDR2 YDEGEE. The CDR3 loop spans 14 amino acids. V gave up 3 bases and J gave up 10 bases; unmatched junction bases: 8. The CDR3 sequence: CASSWGQGVGEQFF. CDR3 in DNA: TGTGCCAGCAGCTGGGGACAGGGAGTAGGGGAGCAGTTCTTC.

The chain carries TRBV7-8 and TRBJ1-6; no clear D. V was trimmed by 1 base and J by 5 bases, leaving 6 bases between them. Germline CDR1 and CDR2: SGHVS and FQNEAQ. The CDR3 runs 14 residues. The CDR3 DNA follows: TGTGCCAGCAGCTTAGATTTCGATAATTCACCCCTCCACTTT. Translation gives CASSLDFDNSPLHF.

This clone was seen a handful of times. This sequence joins TRBV5-1 and TRBJ1-1; TRBD1 matches 7 bases. This CDR3 has 13 residues. Looked up from germline, CDR1 is SGHRS and CDR2 is YFSETQ. V lost 4 bases to trimming and J lost 1 base; unmatched junction nucleotides: 1. The CDR3 DNA reads as TGCGCCAGCAGCCGACAGGGGAACACTGAAGCTTTCTTT. Its translation: CASSRQGNTEAFF.

The rearrangement links TRBV4-1 to TRBJ2-1; tentative D call: TRBD2 (6 bases). The CDR3 loop spans 13 amino acids. Germline CDR1 and CDR2: MGHRA and YSYEKL. Trimming left V 4 bases short and J 4 bases short, with 8 bases between. As DNA, the CDR3 is TGCGCCAGCAGCCGGGGACTGTACAATGAGCAGTTCTTC. Its protein product is CASSRGLYNEQFF.

This clone was counted between two and nine times. V and J are TRBV6-6 and TRBJ1-4, with 10 bases aligning to TRBD1. The germline gives CDR1 MNHNY, CDR2 SVGAGI (reference sequence). V gave up 5 bases and J gave up 8 bases; unmatched junction bases: 8. The length of the CDR3 is 15 residues. The CDR3 coding sequence is TGTGCCAGCAGTCCACGACAGGGGGCGAGGGAAAAACTGTTTTTT. It encodes CASSPRQGAREKLFF.

In DNA form, the CDR3 reads TGTGCCAGTAGTATAGATCGAATTTCGAAAAATGAGCAGTTCTTC. Residues: CASSIDRISKNEQFF. The chain combines TRBV19 with TRBJ2-1; D not resolved. Trimming removed 0 bases at V and 7 bases at J, with 13 bases between. The germline CDR1 and CDR2 sequences are LNHDA and SQIVND (reference sequence). CDR3 length: 15 amino acids. Combining the CDR3 with reference TRBV19 and TRBJ2-1 gives the whole variable domain DGGITQSPKYLFRKEGQNVTLSCEQNLNHDAMYWYRQDPGQGLRLIYYSQIVNDFQKGDIAEGYSVSREKKESFPLTVTSAQKNPTAFYLCASSIDRISKNEQFFGPGTRLTVL.

The genes are TRBV7-2 and TRBJ2-5; tentatively, D is TRBD1 (7 bases). CDR3 size: 15 residues. The germline gives CDR1 SGHTA, CDR2 FQGNSA. V dropped 3 bases and J dropped 2 bases, with 13 bases sitting between them. The CDR3 sequence is CASSLSRGAQETQYF. The DNA for the CDR3 is TGTGCCAGCAGCTTGTCCAGGGGGGCACAAGAGACCCAGTACTTC.

In regard to this clone: Other DNA sequences in the sample encode the same CDR3. This sequence joins TRBV7-3 and TRBJ2-5; D ambiguous. The CDR3 extends over 13 amino acids. V gave up 1 base and J gave up 1 base, with 4 bases separating them. Germline loops: CDR1 SGHTA, CDR2 FQGTGA. CDR3 coding DNA: TGTGCCAGCAGCTTAAATTCCCAAGAGACCCAGTACTTC. Protein: CASSLNSQETQYF.

V is TRBV27 and J is TRBJ1-5; 8 bases map to TRBD1. The CDR3 sequence is 13 residues long. Looked up from germline, CDR1 is MNHEY and CDR2 is SMNVEV (reference sequence). V gave up 4 bases and J gave up 6 bases; unmatched junction bases: 2. The CDR3 nucleotides read TGTGCCAGCAGTTCGGACAGGGCTCAGCCCCAGCATTTT. Translating it yields CASSSDRAQPQHF.

The J gene is TRBJ1-6, the V gene TRBV5-6; the D is unclear. V was shortened by 2 bases and J by 4 bases, with 7 bases between the two germline ends. The germline CDR1 and CDR2 sequences are SGHDT and YYEEEE. This CDR3 region has 14 residues. In DNA, the CDR3 is TGTGCCAGCAGCTTTTTAGGTTATAATTCACCCCTCCACTTT. It yields the protein CASSFLGYNSPLHF.

The CDR3 bases are TGTGCCAGCAGTGAAGGGACAGGGGAGCTAGGGGAGCTGTTTTTT. Amino acids: CASSEGTGELGELFF. This rearrangement joins TRBV6-1 to TRBJ2-2, with 9 bases identical to TRBD1. The junction had 5 bases not matched to a gene; V was cut back by 1 base and J by 8 bases. Germline V gives CDR1 MNHNS, CDR2 SASEGT. The length of the CDR3 is 15 residues.

This rearrangement joins TRBV27 to TRBJ1-3; TRBD1 might be the D (6 bases). CDR1 is MNHEY and CDR2 is SMNVEV in the germline V gene (reference sequence). Trimming removed 5 bases from V and 0 bases from J, with 11 bases in between. The CDR3 has 15 amino acids. The CDR3, as DNA: TGTGCCAGCAGTCAAACACAGGGCTCTGGAAACACCATATATTTT. Encoded protein: CASSQTQGSGNTIYF.

About this clone itself: One end of the junction does not line up with germline, which may come from a read error. The chain employs TRBV7-7 and TRBJ2-7; D is unclear. The germline V gene has CDR1 SSHAT and CDR2 FNYEAQ (reference sequence). The CDR3 extends over 14 amino acids. The CDR3 protein is CASSLERDGYEQYF. For the CDR3, the DNA is TGTGCTAGCAGCTTAGAAAGGGATGGATACGAGCAGTACTTC.

The chain employs TRBV5-1 and TRBJ2-7, with unresolved D. The CDR3 totals 13 residues. Germline V CDR1 and CDR2: SGHRS, YFSETQ. Trimming left V 2 bases short and J 7 bases short, with 13 bases between. The CDR3 here is CASSLGSFGEQYF. The CDR3 nucleotides are TGCGCCAGCAGCTTAGGTAGCTTTGGAGAGCAGTACTTC.

This clone was seen only once. The chain couples TRBV5-5 to TRBJ1-5, with 9 bases that match TRBD1. The CDR3 runs 15 residues. The germline CDR1 and CDR2 sequences are SGHKS and YYEKEE (reference sequence). The V segment lost 3 bases and the J segment 3 bases; nucleotides outside the gene matches: 4. CDR3 coding DNA: TGTGCCAGCAGCTCAGGGACAGGGAACAATCAGCCCCAGCATTTT. Protein sequence: CASSSGTGNNQPQHF.

V gene TRBV5-4 combines with J gene TRBJ1-1; 7 bases map to TRBD1. This CDR3 is built from 15 residues. The trim removed 2 bases at V and 4 bases at J, leaving 8 bases unmatched. Germline V lookup: CDR1 SGHNT, CDR2 YYREEE (reference sequence). The CDR3 sequence is CASSFPGPGGTEAFF. DNA of the CDR3: TGTGCCAGCAGCTTCCCGGGCCCAGGGGGCACTGAAGCTTTCTTT.

V and J are TRBV18 and TRBJ1-1; D not resolved. Germline V gene data show CDR1 as KGHSH and CDR2 as LQKENI. V shed 6 bases and J shed 1 base, with 12 bases lying between them. The CDR3 sequence is 14 residues long. The CDR3 protein is CASSLSTRNTEAFF. CDR3 coding DNA: TGTGCCAGCTCCCTCAGTACGAGGAACACTGAAGCTTTCTTT.